The entry below describes one TCR beta chain. These data originate in a study of shared clonotypes between healthy human individuals. Positively selected for CCR7, the CD45RO-negative cells used as naive CD8 cells excluded terminally differentiated effector memory CD45RA+ cells. There are 14 residues in the CDR3. Germline loops: CDR1 MNHEY, CDR2 SMNVEV (reference sequence). The trim removed 5 bases at V and 5 bases at J, leaving 8 bases unmatched. Using immunoSEQ multiplex PCR, the repertoire was profiled, and TCRdb retains in-frame clones only, with some absent. The sample holds roughly 650,000 clones, around 96% seen once.

Sequences were obtained from naive CD8+ T cells sorted from blood. The source is a woman between 25 and 40 years old in good health. This chain connects TRBV27 to TRBJ2-7, with TRBD1 matching 8 bases. The CDR3 nucleotides read TGTGCCAGCAGTCCCACCTTGACAGGGGACGAGCAGTACTTC. Its translation is CASSPTLTGDEQYF.